The next 32 T cell receptor beta chains were all read from a single sample in a study of CD8 T cells in ankylosing spondylitis. TCRdb itself ran the 5' RACE reads through MiXCR, one entry per CDR3 protein. The sample yields 340,000 or so distinct CDR3 sequences, around 15% seen once. The specimen sequenced was blood, either unsorted or a sorted T cell fraction (not recorded which). The receptors derive from a male donor with ankylosing spondylitis or in good health (not recorded which).

The chain recombines TRBV20-1 with TRBJ2-5; 13 nucleotides line up with TRBD2. The CDR3 is 14 amino acids. With V trimmed by 6 bases and J by 5 bases, 6 bases remained unmatched. Looked up from germline, CDR1 is DFQATT and CDR2 is SNEGSKA (reference sequence). The CDR3 reads CSATRTSGSETQYF. The CDR3 coding sequence is TGCAGTGCCACCCGGACTAGCGGGAGTGAGACCCAGTACTTC.

Only a few counts were recorded for this clonotype. The rearrangement uses TRBV14 and TRBJ2-7; no reliable D call. Germline values: CDR1 SGHDN, CDR2 FVKESK. The CDR3 consists of 14 residues. The V and J ends lost 4 bases and 3 bases respectively, with 13 bases between them. The chain's CDR3 is CASSRIDGDYEQYF. DNA of the CDR3: TGTGCCAGCAGCCGGATTGATGGGGACTACGAGCAGTACTTC.

This clonotype came up once. The CDR3 loop reads CASSPRTYGTGGLYGYTF. CDR3 DNA: TGTGCCAGCAGCCCCCGGACCTACGGGACAGGGGGACTTTATGGCTACACCTTC. The rearrangement links TRBV11-2 to TRBJ1-2, with 11 bases matching TRBD1. Germline V CDR1 and CDR2: SGHAT, FQNNGV. Trimming took 5 bases from V and 5 from J; bases not matched to a gene: 16. The CDR3 covers 18 residues.

The DNA of the CDR3 is TGTGCCAGCAGCCAAGCGCTGGGGCCTGGGGGGTTCTTC. It translates to CASSQALGPGGFF. The V and J genes are TRBV3-1 and TRBJ2-1; the D call may be TRBD1 or TRBD2 (5 bases each). The CDR3 is 13 residues long. V lost 1 base and J 15 bases, leaving 16 bases between the germline ends. CDR1 is LGHDT and CDR2 is YNNKEL in the germline V gene (reference sequence).

This clonotype has only a few counts. This chain connects TRBV20-1 to TRBJ1-1, with a weak D call TRBD1 (6 bases). CDR1 and CDR2 from the germline V gene are DFQATT and SNEGSKA (reference sequence). The CDR3 runs to 13 residues. Trimming took 6 bases from V and 3 from J, leaving 14 bases between them. The CDR3 DNA reads as TGCAGTGCGCACCTCGCAGGGGACACTGAAGCTTTCTTT. It codes for CSAHLAGDTEAFF.

In its sample, this clonotype was seen many times. The chain carries TRBV10-3 and TRBJ1-2, with D possibly being TRBD1 (5 bases). V was shortened by 9 bases and J by 3 bases, with 8 bases between the two germline ends. Germline assignment: CDR1 ENHRY and CDR2 SYGVKD. The CDR3 loop spans 11 amino acids. As DNA, the CDR3 is TGTGCCATGCGCAGGGACTATGGCTACACCTTC. Translated: CAMRRDYGYTF.

The chain has TRBV10-3 and TRBJ1-5, with 7 bases aligning to TRBD1. The germline gives CDR1 ENHRY, CDR2 SYGVKD. After removal of 2 bases from V and 11 bases from J, the junction contained 9 bases not matched to a gene. The CDR3 length is 14 residues. This chain's CDR3 is CAISEGGSTGAQHF. DNA for the CDR3: TGTGCCATCAGTGAGGGTGGGAGCACAGGGGCCCAGCATTTT.

The chain links TRBV4-2 to TRBJ2-1; maybe TRBD1 (5 bases). This CDR3 comprises 15 residues. Trimming took off 4 bases at V and 5 bases at J, with 15 bases between the two ends. Germline values: CDR1 LGHNA, CDR2 YNFKEQ. The CDR3 sequence is CASSPSSGANNEQFF. Here the CDR3 DNA reads TGTGCCAGCAGCCCAAGTAGTGGGGCCAACAATGAGCAGTTCTTC.

V and J are TRBV20-1 and TRBJ1-5; 11 bases fit TRBD1. V lost 3 bases and J lost 0; bases outside the gene matches: 7. Germline assignment: CDR1 DFQATT and CDR2 SNEGSKA (reference sequence). The CDR3 sequence is 17 residues long. CDR3 residues: CSARAGTGGSSNQPQHF. The CDR3 DNA sequence: TGCAGTGCTAGGGCCGGGACAGGGGGGAGTAGCAATCAGCCCCAGCATTTT.

V is TRBV9 and J is TRBJ2-1; possible D gene TRBD1, 5 bases. CDR3 size: 15 residues. Between the trimmed V and J ends, which lost 3 bases and 2 bases, there was a span of 12 bases. Germline loops: CDR1 SGDLS, CDR2 YYNGEE. Here the CDR3 DNA reads TGTGCCAGCAGCGCCGGAAGGGGTGCCTACAATGAGCAGTTCTTC. Translation: CASSAGRGAYNEQFF. Variable domain in full (rest from reference TRBV9 and TRBJ2-1): DSGVTQTPKHLITATGQRVTLRCSPRSGDLSVYWYQQSLDQGLQFLIQYYNGEERAKGNILERFSAQQFPDLHSELNLSSLELGDSALYFCASSAGRGAYNEQFFGPGTRLTVL.

The genes are TRBV10-3 and TRBJ2-7; 9 bases are a match to TRBD1. The CDR3 totals 13 residues. V shed 6 bases, J shed 0 bases, and the junction held 0 bases outside the gene matches. The germline V gene encodes CDR1 ENHRY and CDR2 SYGVKD. The CDR3 DNA reads as TGTGCCATCAGGGGACAGGGCTCCTACGAGCAGTACTTC. Amino acids: CAIRGQGSYEQYF.

This chain connects TRBV5-1 to TRBJ2-1; tentative D call: TRBD2 (5 bases). This CDR3 is 14 amino acids long. V gave up 1 base and J gave up 7 bases, with 12 bases separating them. Germline V gene lookup returns CDR1 SGHRS and CDR2 YFSETQ. The CDR3 sequence: CASSLSNRGNEQFF. Here the CDR3 DNA reads TGCGCCAGCAGCTTGTCCAATCGAGGGAATGAGCAGTTCTTC. The full variable domain, rest sourced from reference TRBV5-1 and TRBJ2-1, is KAGVTQTPRYLIKTRGQQVTLSCSPISGHRSVSWYQQTPGQGLQFLFEYFSETQRNKGNFPGRFSGRQFSNSRSEMNVSTLELGDSALYLCASSLSNRGNEQFFGPGTRLTVL.

This clonotype occurred a few times. The gene calls are TRBV6-5 and TRBJ1-2, with D unresolved. Germline V gives CDR1 MNHEY, CDR2 SVGAGI. CDR3 length: 15 residues. Trimming pared 0 bases from V and 2 bases from J, leaving 10 bases between. The CDR3 sequence: CASSYSSPGNYGYTF. CDR3 in DNA: TGTGCCAGCAGTTACTCGTCGCCGGGAAACTATGGCTACACCTTC.

The rearrangement joins TRBV11-2 to TRBJ2-5; tentatively, D is TRBD2 (5 bases). The CDR3 contains 15 residues. The germline V and J ends were trimmed by 1 base and 5 bases, with 14 bases remaining between them. In germline, CDR1 is SGHAT, CDR2 FQNNGV. CDR3 sequence: CASSLGAGNMETQYF. CDR3 in DNA: TGTGCCAGCAGCTTAGGGGCGGGTAACATGGAGACCCAGTACTTC.

The chain links TRBV12-3 or TRBV12-4 to TRBJ2-1, with 9 bases fitting TRBD2. The CDR3 runs to 15 residues. Trimming at V came to 1 base and at J to 10 bases, leaving 8 bases not matched to a gene. The CDR3 nucleotides are TGTGCCAGCAGTTTAGAGGGACTAGCCCTCGGGGAGCAGTTCTTC. Its translation: CASSLEGLALGEQFF.

Ten or more counts support this clonotype. The CDR3: CASSQDPEQGVYGYTF. The CDR3 nucleotides are TGCGCCAGCAGCCAAGATCCTGAACAGGGAGTCTATGGCTACACCTTC. The V call is TRBV4-1, the J call TRBJ1-2, with TRBD1 as a possible D gene (6 bases). Germline CDR1 and CDR2: MGHRA and YSYEKL. The CDR3 contains 16 residues. Trimming shortened V by 0 bases and J by 4 bases, and 15 bases separated the two germline ends.

The chain has TRBV3-1 and TRBJ2-7; D is tentatively TRBD1 or TRBD2 (5 bases each). CDR3 size: 14 residues. Trimming removed 1 base at V and 5 bases at J, with 12 bases between. Per the germline V gene, CDR1 is LGHDT and CDR2 is YNNKEL (reference sequence). CDR3 DNA sequence: TGTGCCAGCAGCCAAGCCGGGACCTCAAACGAGCAGTACTTC. It codes for CASSQAGTSNEQYF.

The V gene is TRBV20-1, the J gene TRBJ2-1; D may be TRBD1 (7 bases). Per germline, CDR1 DFQATT and CDR2 SNEGSKA (reference sequence). V shed 5 bases and J shed 0 bases, with 23 bases lying between them. The CDR3 consists of 18 residues. The CDR3 coding sequence is TGCAGTGCTCAGGGGGGAGGAATAGCGGCGAGCTCCTACAATGAGCAGTTCTTC. Translated, it gives CSAQGGGIAASSYNEQFF.

The CDR3: CASSSRQDLEQYF. DNA of the CDR3: TGTGCCAGCAGCTCCCGACAGGATCTCGAGCAGTACTTC. The chain employs TRBV11-3 and TRBJ2-7; tentatively, D is TRBD1 (6 bases). V was trimmed by 4 bases and J by 6 bases, leaving 13 bases between them. Germline CDR1 SGHNT, CDR2 YENEEA. The CDR3 loop spans 13 amino acids.

The genes are TRBV12-3 or TRBV12-4 and TRBJ2-3; D remains ambiguous. V lost 0 bases, J lost 5 bases, and 6 bases lay in between. The CDR3 length is 13 residues. For the CDR3, the DNA is TGTGCCAGCAGTTTAGCGCGAAGAGATACGCAGTATTTT. This sequence encodes CASSLARRDTQYF.

This clonotype was counted a few times. The J gene is TRBJ1-1, the V gene TRBV3-1; TRBD1 might be the D (6 bases). The V gene lost 4 bases and the J gene lost 0 bases, with 18 bases spanning the gap. The germline V gene has CDR1 LGHDT and CDR2 YNNKEL (reference sequence). The CDR3 is 17 amino acids. Here the CDR3 DNA reads TGTGCCAGCAGCCCTAGGAGAGGGGGGCGGGTGAACACTGAAGCTTTCTTT. Protein product: CASSPRRGGRVNTEAFF.

The chain has TRBV12-3 or TRBV12-4 and TRBJ2-1; D is unresolved. This CDR3 region has 15 residues. With 4 bases removed from V and 4 bases from J, the gap between germline ends came to 14 bases. Here the CDR3 DNA reads TGTGCCAGCAGTTCTCTTTCCAATCCATACAATGAGCAGTTCTTC. This codes for CASSSLSNPYNEQFF.

This clonotype was observed a handful of times. The V call is TRBV29-1, the J call TRBJ2-3, with no clear D. CDR1 and CDR2 (germline): SQVTM, ANQGSEA. CDR3 length equals 11 residues. Trimming removed 2 bases at V and 6 bases at J, with 6 bases between. As DNA, the CDR3 is TGCAGCGTTGAACTGGGGGATACGCAGTATTTT. It translates to CSVELGDTQYF.

The V call is TRBV29-1, the J call TRBJ1-2; TRBD1 might be the D (5 bases). V lost 1 base to trimming and J lost 7 bases, with 10 bases between them. The CDR3 has 12 amino acids. Germline V lookup: CDR1 SQVTM, CDR2 ANQGSEA. The CDR3 protein is CSVEGGDTGYTF. The CDR3, as DNA: TGCAGCGTTGAAGGAGGGGATACTGGCTACACCTTC.

The chain recombines TRBV7-2 with TRBJ1-4; possibly TRBD1 for D (5 bases). The V gene lost 3 bases and the J gene lost 6 bases, with 11 bases spanning the gap. The CDR3 is 14 amino acids. The germline V gene has CDR1 SGHTA and CDR2 FQGNSA. The CDR3 DNA sequence: TGTGCCAGCAGCTTCGGTGGGGGTCATGAAAAACTGTTTTTT. This translates into CASSFGGGHEKLFF.

The chain links TRBV30 to TRBJ2-2; D unclear. V shed 0 bases and J shed 4 bases, with 9 bases lying between them. The CDR3 has 14 residues. Germline CDR1 reads GTSNPN; CDR2 reads SVGIG (reference sequence). The CDR3 coding sequence is TGTGCCTGGAGTGTATCTCCATCCACCGGGGAGCTGTTTTTT. This translates into CAWSVSPSTGELFF.

This clonotype was seen a handful of times. The V gene is TRBV20-1, the J gene TRBJ1-6; TRBD1 aligns across 7 bases. The CDR3 spans 15 residues. After removal of 5 bases from V and 2 bases from J, the junction contained 6 bases not matched to a gene. Germline values: CDR1 DFQATT, CDR2 SNEGSKA (reference sequence). CDR3 sequence (DNA): TGCAGTGCTCGACGACAGGGCCCCTATAATTCACCCCTCCACTTT. Its translation: CSARRQGPYNSPLHF.

The gene calls are TRBV6-5 and TRBJ2-7, with TRBD1 matching over 7 bases. The CDR3 runs 12 residues. V was clipped by 2 bases and J by 9 bases; unmatched bases: 4. From germline, CDR1 is MNHEY and CDR2 SVGAGI. The CDR3 sequence is CASSYARGTQYF. CDR3 sequence (DNA): TGTGCCAGCAGTTACGCCAGGGGGACGCAGTACTTC.

This chain connects TRBV25-1 to TRBJ1-5; D unclear. The V and J ends lost 5 bases and 6 bases respectively, with 8 bases between them. The CDR3 sequence is 12 residues long. Looked up from germline, CDR1 is MGHDK and CDR2 is SYGVNS. CDR3 DNA sequence: TGTGCCAGCAGTTCCTCGGGTCAGCCCCAGCATTTT. It encodes CASSSSGQPQHF.

V gene TRBV7-2 combines with J gene TRBJ2-7; TRBD2 might be the D (6 bases). CDR3 length: 14 residues. The V and J ends lost 5 bases and 1 base respectively, with 12 bases between them. Per germline, CDR1 SGHTA and CDR2 FQGNSA. The CDR3: CASSLGSPSYEQYF. CDR3 nucleotide sequence: TGTGCCAGCAGCCTCGGGAGTCCGTCCTACGAGCAGTACTTC.

This clonotype showed up many times. The chain employs TRBV7-7 and TRBJ2-5, with D possibly TRBD1 on 6 matching bases. Trimming took off 0 bases at V and 1 base at J, with 18 bases between the two ends. The CDR3 runs 18 residues. The germline V gene has CDR1 SSHAT and CDR2 FNYEAQ (reference sequence). This CDR3 is CASSLAVGQQGFQETQYF. CDR3 in DNA: TGTGCCAGCAGCTTAGCGGTCGGCCAGCAGGGGTTCCAAGAGACCCAGTACTTC.

This clonotype has a handful of counts. This sequence joins TRBV20-1 and TRBJ2-3; TRBD2 agrees at 9 bases. The CDR3 is 15 amino acids. Germline-derived CDR1 and CDR2 are DFQATT and SNEGSKA (reference sequence). V lost 6 bases to trimming and J lost 3 bases; unmatched junction nucleotides: 10. CDR3 DNA sequence: TGCAGTGCCTCCGGGACTAGCAGTCGGACAGATACGCAGTATTTT. Protein sequence: CSASGTSSRTDTQYF.